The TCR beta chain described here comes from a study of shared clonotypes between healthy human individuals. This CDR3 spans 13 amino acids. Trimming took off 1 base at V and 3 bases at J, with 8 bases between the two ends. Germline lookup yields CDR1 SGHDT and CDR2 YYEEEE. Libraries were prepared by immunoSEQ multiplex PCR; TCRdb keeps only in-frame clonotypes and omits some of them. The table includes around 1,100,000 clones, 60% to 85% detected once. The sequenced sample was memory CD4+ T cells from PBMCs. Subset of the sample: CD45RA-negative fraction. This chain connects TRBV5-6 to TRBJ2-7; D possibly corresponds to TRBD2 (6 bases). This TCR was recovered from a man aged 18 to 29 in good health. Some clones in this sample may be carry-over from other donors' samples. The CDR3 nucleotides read TGTGCCAGCAGCTTGCGGGAGATCTACGAGCAGTACTTC. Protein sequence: CASSLREIYEQYF. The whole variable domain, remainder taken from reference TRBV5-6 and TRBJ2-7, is DAGVTQSPTHLIKTRGQQVTLRCSPKSGHDTVSWYQQALGQGPQFIFQYYEEEERQRGNFPDRFSGHQFPNYSSELNVNALLLGDSALYLCASSLREIYEQYFGPGTRLTVT.